The 27 T cell receptor beta chains given below trace back to one sample, sequenced in a study of regulatory T cells in long-lasting Graves disease. Noted time point: persistent/refractory GD, antithyroid drugs over 5 years with positive TRAb. From PBMCs, RNA was extracted and then used to make the TCR library. HTBI primers from iRepertoire and Arm-PCR of CDR3 regions yielded the TCR beta libraries. A single record per CDR3 protein comes from TCRdb applying MiXCR to the multiplex PCR reads. The data contain over 650,000 distinct CDR3 sequences, 25% to 35% of them singletons. The material was peripheral blood mononuclear cells (PBMCs), obtained when the disease was refractory, from a patient treated with antithyroid drugs. The receptor source for this set is a female donor with Graves disease.

The chain is built from TRBV5-1 and TRBJ2-7; TRBD2 agrees at 11 bases. CDR1 is SGHRS and CDR2 is YFSETQ in the germline V gene. V shed 4 bases, J shed 5 bases, and the junction held 8 bases outside the gene matches. This CDR3 contains 15 residues. CDR3 coding DNA: TGCGCCAGCAGCGGGGGACTAGCGGTTTTCCACGAGCAGTACTTC. Its protein is CASSGGLAVFHEQYF.

There are many counts of this clonotype. The V call is TRBV25-1, the J call TRBJ1-2, with D possibly matching TRBD1 (5 bases). This CDR3 has 14 residues. V lost 5 bases, J lost 5 bases, and 15 bases lay in between. The germline gives CDR1 MGHDK, CDR2 SYGVNS. CDR3 sequence reads: CASSPAGKGYGYTF. The CDR3 bases are TGTGCCAGCAGTCCCGCAGGAAAGGGGTATGGCTACACCTTC.

This clonotype turned up a few times. The chain recombines TRBV20-1 with TRBJ2-5, with 7 bases lining up with TRBD1. The V gene's germline CDR1 is DFQATT and CDR2 SNEGSKA (reference sequence). CDR3 size: 13 residues. Unmatched junction bases numbered 9, after V lost 6 bases and J lost 5 bases. This CDR3 is CSADDRVVETQYF. CDR3 sequence (DNA): TGCAGTGCAGATGACAGGGTTGTTGAGACCCAGTACTTC.

The chain uses TRBV28 and TRBJ1-3; possibly TRBD1 for D (5 bases). The CDR3 extends over 15 amino acids. Germline CDR1 reads MDHEN; CDR2 reads SYDVKM. V shed 4 bases and J shed 0 bases, with 10 bases lying between them. As DNA, the CDR3 is TGTGCCAGCAGTTCGGACACGATCTCTGGAAACACCATATATTTT. It is translated as CASSSDTISGNTIYF.

This clonotype was observed a handful of times. The chain carries TRBV5-1 and TRBJ2-7; a weak D match, TRBD1 (5 bases). V gave up 4 bases and J gave up 3 bases, with 17 bases separating them. Germline assignment: CDR1 SGHRS and CDR2 YFSETQ. CDR3 length: 15 residues. The DNA for the CDR3 is TGCGCCAGCAGCATAAGACAGATGCCCTACTACGAGCAGTACTTC. This encodes CASSIRQMPYYEQYF. The full variable domain, with the rest looked up from reference TRBV5-1 and TRBJ2-7, is KAGVTQTPRYLIKTRGQQVTLSCSPISGHRSVSWYQQTPGQGLQFLFEYFSETQRNKGNFPGRFSGRQFSNSRSEMNVSTLELGDSALYLCASSIRQMPYYEQYFGPGTRLTVT.

The V and J genes are TRBV4-1 and TRBJ2-7, with D possibly being TRBD1 or TRBD2 (6 bases each). CDR3 length equals 15 residues. Trimming stripped 0 bases from V and 4 bases from J, with 13 bases between. The germline V gene has CDR1 MGHRA and CDR2 YSYEKL. CDR3 loop: CASSQEPGGGYEQYF. The CDR3 DNA reads as TGCGCCAGCAGCCAAGAGCCCGGGGGCGGGTACGAGCAGTACTTC.

The V and J genes are TRBV5-4 and TRBJ1-1, with D hard to call. The V gene lost 4 bases and the J gene lost 1 base, with 14 bases spanning the gap. CDR1 SGHNT and CDR2 YYREEE come from the germline V gene (reference sequence). The CDR3 sequence is 15 residues long. The CDR3 region has the DNA TGTGCCAGCAGCCCTCGGGTAGGGTGGAACACTGAAGCTTTCTTT. It is translated as CASSPRVGWNTEAFF.

This sequence joins TRBV7-9 and TRBJ2-5, with a possible D match to TRBD1 (6 bases). Trimming removed 6 bases from V and 6 bases from J, with 14 bases in between. CDR3 length: 13 residues. The germline V gene encodes CDR1 SEHNR and CDR2 FQNEAQ (reference sequence). The DNA of the CDR3 is TGTGCCAGCAGTCAAGACACAGGGAAGACCCAGTACTTC. Its translation is CASSQDTGKTQYF.

In its sample, this clonotype was seen a few times. This chain uses TRBV5-1 with TRBJ2-7, with 8 bases identical to TRBD1. V shed 3 bases and J 0 bases; nucleotides not matched to a gene: 5. Germline V gene sequence: CDR1 SGHRS, CDR2 YFSETQ. The CDR3 is 15 residues long. The CDR3 nucleotides are TGCGCCAGCAGCTACCTGACAGGGGCCTCCTACGAGCAGTACTTC. This encodes CASSYLTGASYEQYF.

The chain is built from TRBV19 and TRBJ1-4; TRBD1 might be the D (6 bases). Trimming took 5 bases from V and 5 from J, leaving 12 bases between them. Germline V gives CDR1 LNHDA, CDR2 SQIVND (reference sequence). This CDR3 contains 14 residues. The CDR3 coding sequence is TGTGCCAGTAGTCTGGGGGCAGGAAATGAAAAACTGTTTTTT. Translated: CASSLGAGNEKLFF.

V gene TRBV7-2 combines with J gene TRBJ1-3; D gene unclear. Germline values: CDR1 SGHTA, CDR2 FQGNSA. The CDR3 runs 15 residues. V dropped 3 bases and J dropped 0 bases, with 9 bases sitting between them. The CDR3 nucleotides are TGTGCCAGCAGCTTGTATTGGAGCTCTGGAAACACCATATATTTT. Protein sequence: CASSLYWSSGNTIYF.

The rearrangement uses TRBV28 and TRBJ1-5; the D is unclear. Trimming shortened V by 10 bases and J by 0 bases, and 4 bases separated the two germline ends. Germline assignment: CDR1 MDHEN and CDR2 SYDVKM. The CDR3 is made up of 11 amino acids. Written as DNA, the CDR3 is TGTGCCACCAATAGCAATCAGCCCCAGCATTTT. As protein: CATNSNQPQHF.

This clonotype was seen many times. The rearrangement links TRBV11-2 to TRBJ1-1; 10 nucleotides agree with TRBD1. Germline loops: CDR1 SGHAT, CDR2 FQNNGV. Trimming at V came to 6 bases and at J to 2 bases, leaving 6 bases not matched to a gene. The CDR3 is made up of 15 amino acids. CDR3 in DNA: TGTGCCAGCAGACCCGGGACAGGGGCAAACACTGAAGCTTTCTTT. Amino acid sequence: CASRPGTGANTEAFF.

This clonotype has a handful of counts. The chain uses TRBV7-2 and TRBJ1-1; D not resolved. V lost 5 bases, J lost 1 base, and 11 bases lay in between. Germline-derived CDR1 and CDR2 are SGHTA and FQGNSA. CDR3 size: 14 residues. The CDR3 region has the DNA TGTGCCAGCAGCCCTCGGTTCCGGAACACTGAAGCTTTCTTT. It specifies CASSPRFRNTEAFF.

This clonotype was picked up a small number of times. V and J are TRBV4-1 and TRBJ2-7; no clear D. From germline, CDR1 is MGHRA and CDR2 YSYEKL. This CDR3 spans 13 amino acids. V was cut by 1 base and J by 7 bases, with 11 bases left in between. CDR3 DNA sequence: TGCGCCAGCAGCCAAGGCCGCGTCCGTGAGCAGTACTTC. Amino acid sequence: CASSQGRVREQYF.

This clonotype was observed a handful of times. The rearrangement uses TRBV5-1 and TRBJ1-6; D uncertain. V was cut by 4 bases and J by 10 bases, with 18 bases left in between. CDR3 length: 15 residues. The germline V gene has CDR1 SGHRS and CDR2 YFSETQ. The CDR3 protein is CASSSALGVGSPLHF. CDR3 DNA sequence: TGCGCCAGCAGCAGCGCCCTGGGAGTTGGGTCACCCCTCCACTTT.

This clonotype was picked up a small number of times. This chain joins TRBV5-1 and TRBJ1-2; D uncertain. This CDR3 region has 10 residues. The ends were cut back, 3 bases at V and 8 bases at J, with 5 bases in the middle. Germline V gene data show CDR1 as SGHRS and CDR2 as YFSETQ. CDR3 bases: TGCGCCAGCAGCTCTTTGGGCTACACCTTC. Residues: CASSSLGYTF.

In this sample, this clonotype turned up a few times. The chain employs TRBV6-2 or TRBV6-3 and TRBJ1-2; maybe TRBD1 (6 bases). CDR1 and CDR2 from the germline V gene are MNHEY and SVGEGT. Trimming left V 5 bases short and J 4 bases short, with 17 bases between. The CDR3 length is 15 residues. In nucleotides, the CDR3 is TGTGCCAGCAGTGAAGCGGGTGGCAGGGGCTATGGCTACACCTTC. It codes for CASSEAGGRGYGYTF.

The chain has TRBV7-9 and TRBJ1-5; perhaps TRBD1 as D (6 bases). Germline-derived CDR1 and CDR2 are SEHNR and FQNEAQ (reference sequence). The V end was cut by 5 bases, the J end by 7 bases, with 18 bases between. This CDR3 comprises 15 residues. The CDR3 loop reads CASSAEDSLGQPQHF. The CDR3 region has the DNA TGTGCCAGCAGCGCAGAGGACAGCCTGGGGCAGCCCCAGCATTTT.

This clonotype was detected a few times. This chain uses TRBV6-5 with TRBJ1-5; D is unresolved. The length of the CDR3 is 15 residues. Germline V CDR1 and CDR2: MNHEY, SVGAGI. The V gene lost 4 bases and the J gene lost 5 bases, with 15 bases spanning the gap. DNA for the CDR3: TGTGCCAGCAGTTTCCCCCGGGTCCGGGATCAGCCCCAGCATTTT. Protein sequence: CASSFPRVRDQPQHF.

The chain joins TRBV7-6 to TRBJ2-5, with D perhaps TRBD2 (6 bases). The germline gives CDR1 SGHVS, CDR2 FNYEAQ. This CDR3 has 15 residues. V lost 1 base to trimming and J lost 5 bases, with 14 bases between them. CDR3 region: CASSLGGSRGETQYF. As DNA, the CDR3 is TGTGCCAGCAGCTTAGGAGGTTCCCGGGGGGAGACCCAGTACTTC. Full variable domain (rest looked up from reference TRBV7-6 and TRBJ2-5): GAGVSQSPRYKVTKRGQDVALRCDPISGHVSLYWYRQALGQGPEFLTYFNYEAQQDKSGLPNDRFSAERPEGSISTLTIQRTEQRDSAMYRCASSLGGSRGETQYFGPGTRLLVL.

This clonotype was counted many times. V and J are TRBV20-1 and TRBJ2-5; TRBD2 matches at 10 bases. Unmatched junction bases numbered 6, after V lost 1 base and J lost 4 bases. The CDR3 loop spans 15 amino acids. Germline V gene data show CDR1 as DFQATT and CDR2 as SNEGSKA (reference sequence). The CDR3 is CSARGSSGSRETQYF. In nucleotides, the CDR3 is TGCAGTGCTAGAGGGTCTAGCGGGAGTCGAGAGACCCAGTACTTC.

In its sample, this clonotype was seen once. V and J are TRBV30 and TRBJ1-1; 9 nucleotides match TRBD1. The CDR3 runs 16 residues. Trimming at V came to 7 bases and at J to 6 bases, leaving 18 bases not matched to a gene. Per germline, CDR1 GTSNPN and CDR2 SVGIG (reference sequence). CDR3 DNA sequence: TGTGCCTTAAAACCGGGACAGGGATACTTGGGCGCTGAAGCTTTCTTT. Translating gives CALKPGQGYLGAEAFF.

The J gene is TRBJ1-4, the V gene TRBV15; 7 bases agree with TRBD1. This CDR3 is built from 16 residues. V trimming: 0 bases; J trimming: 8 bases; junction bases outside the gene matches: 9. The germline gives CDR1 LNHNV, CDR2 YYDKDF (reference sequence). The CDR3 DNA reads TGTGCCACCAGCAGAGATCGAAGGGGGCTTGGGGAAAAACTGTTTTTT. This translates into CATSRDRRGLGEKLFF. Combining the CDR3 with reference TRBV15 and TRBJ1-4 gives the whole variable domain DAMVIQNPRYQVTQFGKPVTLSCSQTLNHNVMYWYQQKSSQAPKLLFHYYDKDFNNEADTPDNFQSRRPNTSFCFLDIRSPGLGDTAMYLCATSRDRRGLGEKLFFGSGTQLSVL.

This clonotype was picked up a small number of times. V is TRBV27 and J is TRBJ1-6, with D perhaps matching TRBD1 (5 bases). V was trimmed by 5 bases and J by 7 bases, leaving 15 bases between them. The germline V gene encodes CDR1 MNHEY and CDR2 SMNVEV (reference sequence). The CDR3 is 15 residues long. In DNA form, the CDR3 reads TGTGCCAGCAGTCCCCTGGGGGGATTCAATTCACCCCTCCACTTT. It yields the protein CASSPLGGFNSPLHF.

Concerning this clonotype itself: One end of the junction fails to match germline, which may point to a read error. The genes are TRBV15 and TRBJ1-2; TRBD1 is a possible D gene (5 bases). This CDR3 contains 13 residues. Looked up from germline, CDR1 is LNHNV and CDR2 is YYDKDF (reference sequence). In nucleotides, the CDR3 is TGTGCCACCAGCAGAGATTTGGGGGGACTCGTCGCCTTC. This encodes CATSRDLGGLVAF.

This clonotype was counted a few times. J is TRBJ2-7 and V is TRBV4-1; 10 positions agree with TRBD1. V was pared by 0 bases and J by 2 bases, with 13 bases of the junction left unmatched. The CDR3 has 19 amino acids. CDR1 is MGHRA, CDR2 YSYEKL, per germline. The CDR3 sequence is CASSQDTLGLGQGTYEQYF. For the CDR3, the DNA is TGCGCCAGCAGCCAAGATACTCTCGGCCTGGGACAGGGGACCTACGAGCAGTACTTC.